This TCR beta chain was sequenced for a study of T-cell reconstitution after alpha-beta-depleted transplantation in children. Germline values: CDR1 SGDLS, CDR2 YYNGEE. V was clipped by 1 base and J by 3 bases, with 11 bases between them. This CDR3 has 15 amino acids. As it was prepared, the TCRbeta library received unique molecular identifiers. TCRdb ran MiXCR on the PCR reads and lists one entry per CDR3 protein. The sample consists of about 540,000 distinct CDR3 sequences, around 19% of them appearing once. J is TRBJ1-3 and V is TRBV9, with D possibly being TRBD1 (6 bases). The TCR originated in a human donor who donated a stem cell graft to a child with acute lymphoblastic leukemia. The material sequenced was PBMCs from the stem cell graft donor, taken from the stem cell graft. The CDR3: CASSVMGAVGNTIYF. CDR3 DNA: TGTGCCAGCAGCGTAATGGGGGCTGTTGGAAACACCATATATTTT.